This T cell receptor beta chain was sequenced during a study of cytomegalovirus exposure and HLA in healthy donors. Study in general: The 110 or so validation repertoires used a platform that matched the one used for the approximately 700 first-cohort repertoires, as a later analysis reported.

J was trimmed by 1 base and V by 3 bases; bases with no gene match: 8. The V gene's germline CDR1 is MNHNS and CDR2 SASEGT. This CDR3 has 17 residues. Study conclusions and caveats: In the roughly 130 validation repertoires, a later analysis found that first-cohort TCR clusters tended to co-occur.

Sequencing was performed with immunoSEQ multiplex PCR; in TCRdb, only in-frame clones are kept and a portion is missing. The sample yields about 98,000 clones, approximately 88% seen once. Of note for this clone: Its antigen is as yet unknown.

The gene calls are TRBV6-1 and TRBJ2-5; 10 bases align to TRBD2. The sequencing sample was made of PBMCs. This receptor was identified in a woman aged 25 to 39 in good health and CMV-seronegative. The CDR3 loop is CASSDGAGGPFQETQYF. The CDR3 coding sequence is TGTGCCAGCAGTGACGGAGCGGGGGGGCCTTTCCAAGAGACCCAGTACTTC.